A single sample is the source of the 22 T cell receptor beta chains below, sequenced in a study of control samples from healthy donors and cancer patients. Profiled with immunoSEQ multiplex PCR; TCRdb holds only in-frame clones, not every one. The sample contains 120,000 or so clones, 92% of which appear only once. Sample: PBMCs. These receptors came from an elderly man with head and neck cancer.

This sequence joins TRBV7-6 and TRBJ2-5; D not resolved. V was cut by 1 base and J by 5 bases, with 14 bases left in between. The CDR3 runs 15 residues. Per germline, CDR1 SGHVS and CDR2 FNYEAQ. The CDR3 region is CASSLEQSASETQYF. The CDR3 DNA is TGTGCCAGCAGCTTAGAACAGTCCGCCTCGGAGACCCAGTACTTC.

The rearrangement uses TRBV19 and TRBJ1-2; tentatively, D is TRBD1 (6 bases). The germline V gene has CDR1 LNHDA and CDR2 SQIVND (reference sequence). The CDR3 sequence is 13 residues long. V was cut by 6 bases and J by 8 bases, with 16 bases left in between. DNA for the CDR3: TGTGCCAGTAGCGGAACAGGGCGGGGAGGCTACACCTTC. It yields the protein CASSGTGRGGYTF.

The chain couples TRBV9 to TRBJ2-2; the D is unclear. With 1 base removed from V and 2 bases from J, the gap between germline ends came to 9 bases. The CDR3 is made up of 15 amino acids. The germline V gene has CDR1 SGDLS and CDR2 YYNGEE. The CDR3 region has the DNA TGTGCCAGCAGCGTATTGTCTATAAACACCGGGGAGCTGTTTTTT. This gives the protein CASSVLSINTGELFF.

This chain connects TRBV2 to TRBJ2-6; 10 nucleotides agree with TRBD1. Per germline, CDR1 SNHLY and CDR2 FYNNEI. The CDR3 sequence is 18 residues long. Trimming cost V 8 bases and J 1 base; bases outside gene matches: 11. CDR3 in amino acids: CASGGSGTGVSGANVLTF. CDR3 DNA sequence: TGTGCCAGCGGGGGGTCCGGGACAGGGGTATCTGGGGCCAACGTCCTGACTTTC. The whole variable domain, filled in from reference TRBV2 and TRBJ2-6, reads EPEVTQTPSHQVTQMGQEVILRCVPISNHLYFYWYRQILGQKVEFLVSFYNNEISEKSEIFDDQFSVERPDGSNFTLKIRSTKLEDSAMYFCASGGSGTGVSGANVLTFGAGSRLTVL.

The chain recombines TRBV5-4 with TRBJ1-1; D unclear. V lost 0 bases and J lost 0, with 9 bases in between. Looked up from germline, CDR1 is SGHNT and CDR2 is YYREEE (reference sequence). This CDR3 has 15 residues. The CDR3 DNA reads as TGTGCCAGCAGCTTGGAGGAGATCATGAACACTGAAGCTTTCTTT. It specifies CASSLEEIMNTEAFF.

The rearrangement links TRBV11-2 to TRBJ2-7; a possible D gene is TRBD1 (6 bases). The CDR3 totals 15 residues. Germline-derived CDR1 and CDR2 are SGHAT and FQNNGV. Trimming stripped 1 base from V and 2 bases from J, with 12 bases between. CDR3 bases: TGTGCCAGCAGCTTAGGTGGCGACAGGACCTACGAGCAGTACTTC. As protein: CASSLGGDRTYEQYF.

The rearrangement joins TRBV25-1 to TRBJ1-3; unclear D gene. The CDR3 covers 14 residues. Germline assignment: CDR1 MGHDK and CDR2 SYGVNS. Trimming pared 3 bases from V and 0 bases from J, leaving 6 bases between. The CDR3 DNA reads TGTGCCAGCAGTGATGTCCTCTCTGGAAACACCATATATTTT. Translating it yields CASSDVLSGNTIYF.

The chain couples TRBV19 to TRBJ2-3; perhaps TRBD1 as D (5 bases). CDR1 and CDR2 (germline): LNHDA, SQIVND (reference sequence). The CDR3 is 16 amino acids. Trimming took 1 base from V and 6 from J, leaving 17 bases between them. The DNA of the CDR3 is TGTGCCAGTAGTATAGCCGTGAAGGGGATTGCCGATACGCAGTATTTT. Translating it yields CASSIAVKGIADTQYF.

The CDR3, as DNA: TGTGCCAGCAGTCGAGGGACAAAAGTGGGGGAGACCCAGTACTTC. Protein sequence: CASSRGTKVGETQYF. The gene calls are TRBV6-2 or TRBV6-3 and TRBJ2-5, with D maybe TRBD1 (6 bases). CDR1 and CDR2 (germline): MNHEY, SVGEGT. This CDR3 comprises 15 residues. V was clipped by 5 bases and J by 5 bases, with 18 bases between them.

This chain's CDR3 is CASSSRQPTDTQYF. CDR3 sequence (DNA): TGCGCCAGCAGCTCTAGACAGCCCACAGATACGCAGTATTTT. V is TRBV5-1 and J is TRBJ2-3; tentative D call: TRBD1 (5 bases). V lost 3 bases and J lost 2, with 10 bases in between. The CDR3 sequence is 14 residues long. Germline V gene data show CDR1 as SGHRS and CDR2 as YFSETQ.

The J gene is TRBJ2-2, the V gene TRBV5-1; the D gene is possibly TRBD1 (6 bases). The CDR3 runs 16 residues. Trimming pared 1 base from V and 0 bases from J, leaving 10 bases between. CDR1 is SGHRS and CDR2 is YFSETQ in the germline V gene. CDR3 sequence: CASSLLAGANTGELFF. DNA for the CDR3: TGCGCCAGCAGCTTGCTCGCAGGGGCGAACACCGGGGAGCTGTTTTTT. Filled out from reference TRBV5-1 and TRBJ2-2, the complete variable domain reads KAGVTQTPRYLIKTRGQQVTLSCSPISGHRSVSWYQQTPGQGLQFLFEYFSETQRNKGNFPGRFSGRQFSNSRSEMNVSTLELGDSALYLCASSLLAGANTGELFFGEGSRLTVL.

The gene calls are TRBV27 and TRBJ2-7; possible D gene TRBD1, 6 bases. CDR1 is MNHEY, CDR2 SMNVEV, per germline (reference sequence). The CDR3 is 14 amino acids. V was clipped by 0 bases and J by 5 bases, with 11 bases between them. CDR3 protein: CASSLSVRGNEQYF. The CDR3 DNA reads as TGTGCCAGCAGTTTATCTGTCAGGGGTAACGAGCAGTACTTC.

The V gene is TRBV5-4, the J gene TRBJ2-7; 10 bases align to TRBD2. The germline V gene has CDR1 SGHNT and CDR2 YYREEE (reference sequence). V lost 0 bases, J lost 3 bases, and 6 bases stayed unmatched. This CDR3 is built from 16 residues. The CDR3 DNA reads as TGTGCCAGCAGCTTGGCGGGGCTAGCGGGGGTCTACGAGCAGTACTTC. Translating it yields CASSLAGLAGVYEQYF.

The V and J genes are TRBV6-2 or TRBV6-3 and TRBJ2-1, with 7 bases identical to TRBD2. Trimming cost V 0 bases and J 9 bases; bases outside gene matches: 8. The CDR3 spans 15 residues. The germline CDR1 and CDR2 sequences are MNHEY and SVGEGT. The CDR3: CASSYSILAFIEQFF. DNA of the CDR3: TGTGCCAGCAGTTACTCGATACTAGCGTTTATTGAGCAGTTCTTC.

The V and J genes are TRBV10-1 and TRBJ2-7, with 7 bases identical to TRBD2. Germline CDR1 WNHNN, CDR2 SYGVQD (reference sequence). The V and J ends lost 11 bases and 3 bases, in that order; junction bases with no gene match: 7. The CDR3 is made up of 12 amino acids. CDR3 coding DNA: TGCGCCTCCAGTCGGGGGGACTACGAGCAGTACTTC. Amino acids: CASSRGDYEQYF.

The chain joins TRBV5-1 to TRBJ1-1; unclear D gene. The V end lost 6 bases, the J end lost 2 bases, and 11 bases lay between the germline ends. Germline-derived CDR1 and CDR2 are SGHRS and YFSETQ. The CDR3 runs 13 residues. The CDR3 loop is CASNPGQNTEAFF. CDR3 sequence (DNA): TGCGCCAGCAATCCCGGCCAAAACACTGAAGCTTTCTTT.

The CDR3 spells CASSSPETGGGNQPQHF. In DNA form, the CDR3 reads TGTGCCAGCAGTTCCCCCGAGACAGGGGGAGGCAATCAGCCCCAGCATTTT. This chain connects TRBV27 to TRBJ1-5, with 9 bases matching TRBD1. The CDR3 covers 17 residues. V shed 4 bases and J 2 bases; nucleotides not matched to a gene: 9. The germline gives CDR1 MNHEY, CDR2 SMNVEV (reference sequence).

V and J are TRBV24-1 and TRBJ2-5; 8 bases are shared with TRBD2. V lost 3 bases to trimming and J lost 4 bases; unmatched junction nucleotides: 9. This CDR3 has 16 residues. Germline lookup yields CDR1 KGHDR and CDR2 SFDVKD. The CDR3 DNA reads as TGTGCCACCAGTGATGGCGGCGGGGGGCTGGGAGAGACCCAGTACTTC. Its translation: CATSDGGGGLGETQYF.

This chain uses TRBV4-1 with TRBJ1-5, with TRBD1 identical over 8 bases. After removal of 3 bases from V and 6 bases from J, the junction contained 7 bases not matched to a gene. The CDR3 spans 15 residues. Germline V lookup: CDR1 MGHRA, CDR2 YSYEKL. CDR3 coding DNA: TGCGCCAGCAGCCACGTCGGACAGGGTGGTCAGCCCCAGCATTTT. It yields the protein CASSHVGQGGQPQHF.

This clone was seen only once. The chain recombines TRBV29-1 with TRBJ2-7; D is unclear. The germline V gene has CDR1 SQVTM and CDR2 ANQGSEA. The V gene lost 7 bases and the J gene lost 1 base, with 8 bases spanning the gap. This CDR3 region has 11 residues. CDR3 in amino acids: CSGRVSYEQYF. CDR3 nucleotide sequence: TGCAGCGGAAGGGTATCCTACGAGCAGTACTTC.

This clone was counted once. The chain joins TRBV5-4 to TRBJ2-1, with a tentative D call TRBD2 (5 bases). This CDR3 region has 12 residues. V was shortened by 4 bases and J by 9 bases, with 11 bases between the two germline ends. Germline loops: CDR1 SGHNT, CDR2 YYREEE (reference sequence). CDR3 amino acids: CASSEGRSEQFF. For the CDR3, the DNA is TGTGCCAGCAGCGAGGGTAGGAGTGAGCAGTTCTTC. The entire variable domain, with the rest obtained from reference TRBV5-4 and TRBJ2-1, is as follows: ETGVTQSPTHLIKTRGQQVTLRCSSQSGHNTVSWYQQALGQGPQFIFQYYREEENGRGNFPPRFSGLQFPNYSSELNVNALELDDSALYLCASSEGRSEQFFGPGTRLTVL.

This clone appeared a few times. This chain joins TRBV6-2 or TRBV6-3 and TRBJ2-7; D not resolved. The germline gives CDR1 MNHEY, CDR2 SVGEGT. Deletions cut 6 bases from V and 3 bases from J, with 6 bases between. There are 11 residues in the CDR3. CDR3 sequence: CASSPYYEQYF. CDR3 coding DNA: TGTGCCAGCAGCCCCTACTACGAGCAGTACTTC.